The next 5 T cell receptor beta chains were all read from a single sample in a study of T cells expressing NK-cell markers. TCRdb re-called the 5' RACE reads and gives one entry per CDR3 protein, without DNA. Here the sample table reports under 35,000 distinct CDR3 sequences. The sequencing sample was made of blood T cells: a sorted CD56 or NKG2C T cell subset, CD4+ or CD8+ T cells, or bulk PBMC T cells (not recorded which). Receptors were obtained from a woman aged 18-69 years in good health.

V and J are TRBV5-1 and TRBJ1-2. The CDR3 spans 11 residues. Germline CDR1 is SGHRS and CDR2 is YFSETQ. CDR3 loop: CASSADYGYTF. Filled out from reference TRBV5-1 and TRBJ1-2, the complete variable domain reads KAGVTQTPRYLIKTRGQQVTLSCSPISGHRSVSWYQQTPGQGLQFLFEYFSETQRNKGNFPGRFSGRQFSNSRSEMNVSTLELGDSALYLCASSADYGYTFGSGTRLTVV.

This chain's CDR3 is CASSLVIGGGNTEAFF. The rearrangement uses TRBV7-6 and TRBJ1-1. Germline V lookup: CDR1 SGHVS, CDR2 FNYEAQ. The CDR3 runs 16 residues.

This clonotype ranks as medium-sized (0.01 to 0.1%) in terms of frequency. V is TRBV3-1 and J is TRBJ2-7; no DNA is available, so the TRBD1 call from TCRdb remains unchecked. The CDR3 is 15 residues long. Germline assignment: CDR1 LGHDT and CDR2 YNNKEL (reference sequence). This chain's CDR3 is CASRSTGESSYEQYF.

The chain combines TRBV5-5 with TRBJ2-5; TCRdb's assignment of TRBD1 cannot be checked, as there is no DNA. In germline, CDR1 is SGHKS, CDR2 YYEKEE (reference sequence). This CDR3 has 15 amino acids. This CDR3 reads CASSLVRDRQETQYF.

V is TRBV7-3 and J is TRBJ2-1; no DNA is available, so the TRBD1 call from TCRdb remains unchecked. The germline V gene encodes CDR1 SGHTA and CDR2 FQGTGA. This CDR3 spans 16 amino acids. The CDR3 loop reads CASSFLGGQGYNEQFF.